This T cell receptor (beta chain) was found in a study of cytomegalovirus exposure and HLA in healthy donors. Study outcomes and limitations: Segments of the TCR beta V type were, in most cases, productive about 90% or about 30% of the time in an earlier analysis.

The CDR3 spans 17 residues. Trimming cost V 1 base and J 1 base, with 13 bases left between them. Germline lookup yields CDR1 LGHNA and CDR2 YNFKEQ. Participants comprised healthy donors of bone marrow. Notes on this clone: Antigen: not known.

Use of 60 Vbeta and 13 Jbeta primers characterized the PCR. Clones were sequenced by immunoSEQ multiplex PCR, and TCRdb holds only the in-frame ones, with some missing. In the table there are 150,000 to 200,000 clones, more than 70% of which are singletons. The TCR sequence derives from a male donor in good health and CMV-seronegative. The V call is TRBV4-2, the J call TRBJ2-2, with D uncertain. The specimen was PBMCs. CDR3 protein: CASSQVTVYLNTGELFF. The CDR3 DNA is TGTGCCAGCAGCCAAGTTACGGTCTACCTGAACACCGGGGAGCTGTTTTTT.